This T cell receptor (beta chain) appears in the sequencing data of a study of T-cell memory formation after mild COVID-19. Study observations and caveats: A balance of CD4 and CD8 characterized clones contracting day 15 to 85, whereas later expanders leaned CD4+. Memory cells collected pre-infection included some clones that later responded, suggesting cross-reactive memory joined.

TCRdb reprocessed the 5' RACE reads via MiXCR and lists one record per CDR3 protein. The sample yields roughly 110,000 distinct CDR3 sequences, 12% seen once. Germline lookup yields CDR1 SQVTM and CDR2 ANQGSEA. CDR3 length equals 14 residues. J lost 8 bases, V lost 6 bases, and 6 bases had no gene match. This clonotype was seen more than once but under ten times. The antigen is unknown. Source material: PBMCs or a T cell subset sorted from them (not recorded which). This receptor was identified in an adult woman who had mild COVID-19 (a few samples of this study predate the infection). Cell type and time point are not known. The rearrangement uses TRBV29-1 and TRBJ2-6; 11 bases agree with TRBD1. The CDR3 region is CSVVGQGETNVLTF. In DNA, the CDR3 is TGCAGCGTGGTGGGACAGGGGGAGACCAACGTCCTGACTTTC.